These T cell receptor beta chains were read from a single sample in a study of blood T cell repertoires in COVID-19. Assay: immunoSEQ multiplex PCR; the TCRdb copy retains only in-frame clones and omits some. This sample has about 120,000 clones, with over 80% found just once. Sequencing input: PBMCs or T cells enriched from blood (not recorded which). These receptor sequences come from a woman aged 30 to 39 who had recovered from COVID-19. Both conserved end residues are part of each CDR3. The order of the fields is CDR3 length, V gene, J gene, D gene, clone size, CDR3 DNA, CDR3 protein. A D gene is named only where the DNA matches it firmly. Only part of the rows carry a size: once, few, many, or a class if the clone is expanded.

cdr3_length: 15; v_call: TRBV7-8; j_call: TRBJ2-1; d_call: NA; clone_size: few; cdr3_nt: TGTGCCAGCAGCACTAACTACCGGGACTACAATGAGCAGTTCTTC; cdr3_aa: CASSTNYRDYNEQFF
cdr3_length: 13; v_call: TRBV7-2; j_call: TRBJ2-5; d_call: NA; clone_size: NA; cdr3_nt: TGTGCCAGCAGCCAGGGGCAGAGCGAGACCCAGTACTTC; cdr3_aa: CASSQGQSETQYF
cdr3_length: 15; v_call: TRBV19; j_call: TRBJ2-7; d_call: TRBD2; clone_size: NA; cdr3_nt: TGTGCCAGTAGTTACTCCTCCGGGACTATCTACGAGCAGTACTTC; cdr3_aa: CASSYSSGTIYEQYF
cdr3_length: 14; v_call: TRBV7-9; j_call: TRBJ2-3; d_call: TRBD1; clone_size: NA; cdr3_nt: TGTGCCAGCAGCTTTGACAGGGAACCAGATACGCAGTATTTT; cdr3_aa: CASSFDREPDTQYF
cdr3_length: 16; v_call: TRBV29-1; j_call: TRBJ2-5; d_call: TRBD2; clone_size: NA; cdr3_nt: TGCAGCGTTGAGCCATCTAGCGGGAGTGCTCTAGGGACCCAGTACTTC; cdr3_aa: CSVEPSSGSALGTQYF
cdr3_length: 14; v_call: TRBV28; j_call: TRBJ1-5; d_call: NA; clone_size: NA; cdr3_nt: TGTGCTGCCCGGGGCAGCCCTAGCGATCAGCCCCAGCATTTT; cdr3_aa: CAARGSPSDQPQHF
cdr3_length: 14; v_call: TRBV27; j_call: TRBJ1-5; d_call: NA; clone_size: NA; cdr3_nt: TGTGCCAGCCGTACAGCCGGCAGCAATCAGCCCCAGCATTTT; cdr3_aa: CASRTAGSNQPQHF
cdr3_length: 18; v_call: TRBV15; j_call: TRBJ1-5; d_call: NA; clone_size: NA; cdr3_nt: TGTGCCACCAGCAGAGATCCCCCAGGGACAATTAGCAATCAGCCCCAGCATTTT; cdr3_aa: CATSRDPPGTISNQPQHF
cdr3_length: 13; v_call: TRBV12-3/TRBV12-4; j_call: TRBJ1-1; d_call: TRBD1; clone_size: NA; cdr3_nt: TGTGCCAGCAGTTCCGACAGGGTTTCTGAAGCTTTCTTT; cdr3_aa: CASSSDRVSEAFF
cdr3_length: 16; v_call: TRBV4-1; j_call: TRBJ2-7; d_call: NA; clone_size: NA; cdr3_nt: TGCGCCAGCAGCCAAGAAGTGAGTCTAAGTACCTACGAGCAGTACTTC; cdr3_aa: CASSQEVSLSTYEQYF
cdr3_length: 15; v_call: TRBV7-9; j_call: TRBJ1-1; d_call: NA; clone_size: NA; cdr3_nt: TGTGCCAGCAGCTTAGCGCAAAGACTAGGGAATGAAGCTTTCTTT; cdr3_aa: CASSLAQRLGNEAFF
cdr3_length: 15; v_call: TRBV28; j_call: TRBJ2-3; d_call: TRBD2; clone_size: NA; cdr3_nt: TGTGCCAGCAGCATACCGGGAGGGAGCACAGATACGCAGTATTTT; cdr3_aa: CASSIPGGSTDTQYF
cdr3_length: 16; v_call: TRBV28; j_call: TRBJ1-3; d_call: NA; clone_size: NA; cdr3_nt: TGTGCCAGCAGTTTACCCCCCGCCGGCTCTGGAAACACCATATATTTT; cdr3_aa: CASSLPPAGSGNTIYF
cdr3_length: 13; v_call: TRBV5-1; j_call: TRBJ2-7; d_call: NA; clone_size: NA; cdr3_nt: TGCGCCAGCAGCTTGGCCGGGTGGAGTCAGCTGTACTTC; cdr3_aa: CASSLAGWSQLYF
cdr3_length: 14; v_call: TRBV28; j_call: TRBJ2-1; d_call: TRBD1; clone_size: once; cdr3_nt: TGTGCCACCGTAGCCCAGGGGGCGCGCAATGAGCAGTTCTTC; cdr3_aa: CATVAQGARNEQFF
cdr3_length: 15; v_call: TRBV15; j_call: TRBJ2-5; d_call: TRBD1; clone_size: NA; cdr3_nt: TGTGCCACCAGCTCCGACAGGGGGCGAAGAGAGACCCAGTACTTC; cdr3_aa: CATSSDRGRRETQYF
cdr3_length: 13; v_call: TRBV20-1; j_call: TRBJ1-6; d_call: NA; clone_size: NA; cdr3_nt: TGCAGTGCTAGTCCAGGGATCGGGTCACCCCTCCACTTT; cdr3_aa: CSASPGIGSPLHF
cdr3_length: 17; v_call: TRBV7-6; j_call: TRBJ2-2; d_call: NA; clone_size: NA; cdr3_nt: TGTGCCAGCAGCTTATATCGGATCGTCAGGGGAACCGGGGAGCTGTTTTTT; cdr3_aa: CASSLYRIVRGTGELFF
cdr3_length: 17; v_call: TRBV18; j_call: TRBJ2-5; d_call: TRBD2; clone_size: NA; cdr3_nt: TGTGCCAGCTCACCAGGTCTCTACGGGGGGAGCAGGTGGACCCAGTACTTC; cdr3_aa: CASSPGLYGGSRWTQYF
cdr3_length: 13; v_call: TRBV27; j_call: TRBJ1-2; d_call: NA; clone_size: NA; cdr3_nt: TGTGCCAGCAGCCTCAGCGCGGACTATGGCTACACCTTC; cdr3_aa: CASSLSADYGYTF
cdr3_length: 15; v_call: TRBV19; j_call: TRBJ1-6; d_call: NA; clone_size: NA; cdr3_nt: TGTGCCAGTAGCTCTGTGGCAGGGTCTAATTCACCCCTCCACTTT; cdr3_aa: CASSSVAGSNSPLHF
cdr3_length: 16; v_call: TRBV29-1; j_call: TRBJ2-7; d_call: NA; clone_size: NA; cdr3_nt: TGCAGCGTTGAAGACCCTATAGGAGCGGCGAACTACGAGCAGTACTTC; cdr3_aa: CSVEDPIGAANYEQYF
cdr3_length: 15; v_call: TRBV28; j_call: TRBJ2-7; d_call: TRBD2; clone_size: NA; cdr3_nt: TGTGCCAGCGGGACCCCTAGCGGGAGTCGGTACGAGCAGTACTTC; cdr3_aa: CASGTPSGSRYEQYF
cdr3_length: 14; v_call: TRBV7-3; j_call: TRBJ2-3; d_call: NA; clone_size: NA; cdr3_nt: TGTGCCAGCAGCTTAAGAACTAACACAGATACGCAGTATTTT; cdr3_aa: CASSLRTNTDTQYF
cdr3_length: 14; v_call: TRBV7-2; j_call: TRBJ2-7; d_call: TRBD2; clone_size: few; cdr3_nt: TGTGCCAGCAGCTTAGCGGAGGTAGCGGGGGAGCAGTACTTC; cdr3_aa: CASSLAEVAGEQYF
cdr3_length: 17; v_call: TRBV5-4; j_call: TRBJ2-3; d_call: TRBD2; clone_size: NA; cdr3_nt: TGTGCCAGCAGCTGGCCGCAAAGCGGGAGGGGCACAGATACGCAGTATTTT; cdr3_aa: CASSWPQSGRGTDTQYF
cdr3_length: 15; v_call: TRBV6-5; j_call: TRBJ2-5; d_call: TRBD2; clone_size: NA; cdr3_nt: TGTGCCAGCCGACTAGCGGGAGCCTTTCAAGAGACCCAGTACTTC; cdr3_aa: CASRLAGAFQETQYF
cdr3_length: 12; v_call: TRBV28; j_call: TRBJ2-7; d_call: TRBD2; clone_size: NA; cdr3_nt: TGTGCCAGCCTTAGCGGGAATTACGAGCAGTACTTC; cdr3_aa: CASLSGNYEQYF
cdr3_length: 15; v_call: TRBV5-1; j_call: TRBJ2-1; d_call: NA; clone_size: NA; cdr3_nt: TGCGCCAGCAGCTTAACCTTCTCGGGGAGCACTGAGCAGTTCTTC; cdr3_aa: CASSLTFSGSTEQFF
cdr3_length: 15; v_call: TRBV19; j_call: TRBJ2-3; d_call: NA; clone_size: once; cdr3_nt: TGTGCCAGTAGTACCCTAGGGGCGGGCACAGATACGCAGTATTTT; cdr3_aa: CASSTLGAGTDTQYF
cdr3_length: 15; v_call: TRBV28; j_call: TRBJ1-2; d_call: TRBD1; clone_size: NA; cdr3_nt: TGTGCCAGCAGTTCACCGACAGGGGTACACTATGGCTACACCTTC; cdr3_aa: CASSSPTGVHYGYTF
cdr3_length: 15; v_call: TRBV5-1; j_call: TRBJ1-4; d_call: NA; clone_size: NA; cdr3_nt: TGCGCCAGCAGCGTACAGGGTTGGGCTAATGAAAAACTGTTTTTT; cdr3_aa: CASSVQGWANEKLFF
cdr3_length: 14; v_call: TRBV4-3; j_call: TRBJ1-1; d_call: TRBD1; clone_size: NA; cdr3_nt: TGCGCCAGCAGCCAAAACCACAGGGGCACTGAAGCTTTCTTT; cdr3_aa: CASSQNHRGTEAFF
cdr3_length: 15; v_call: TRBV30; j_call: TRBJ1-1; d_call: TRBD1; clone_size: once; cdr3_nt: TGTGCCTGGATCGGTTCTGACAGGGTGAACACTGAAGCTTTCTTT; cdr3_aa: CAWIGSDRVNTEAFF
cdr3_length: 15; v_call: TRBV24-1; j_call: TRBJ2-1; d_call: TRBD2; clone_size: NA; cdr3_nt: TGTGCCACCAGTGATCGGACTAGCCGGTACAATGAGCAGTTCTTC; cdr3_aa: CATSDRTSRYNEQFF
cdr3_length: 14; v_call: TRBV6-6; j_call: TRBJ1-5; d_call: TRBD1; clone_size: NA; cdr3_nt: TGTGCCAGCCGTAGGGGGCGCATCGATCAGCCCCAGCATTTT; cdr3_aa: CASRRGRIDQPQHF
cdr3_length: 15; v_call: TRBV28; j_call: TRBJ2-1; d_call: NA; clone_size: NA; cdr3_nt: TGTGCCAGCAGTTTATGGGGAGGATGGAACAATGAGCAGTTCTTC; cdr3_aa: CASSLWGGWNNEQFF
cdr3_length: 14; v_call: TRBV5-6; j_call: TRBJ1-3; d_call: NA; clone_size: NA; cdr3_nt: TGTGCCAGCAGCTTGGCGGGGGTTGGAAACACCATATATTTT; cdr3_aa: CASSLAGVGNTIYF
cdr3_length: 15; v_call: TRBV3-1/TRBV3-2; j_call: TRBJ2-1; d_call: TRBD2; clone_size: NA; cdr3_nt: TGTGCCAGCAGCCTGCCTAGCGGGCTGGAGAATGAGCAGTTCTTC; cdr3_aa: CASSLPSGLENEQFF
cdr3_length: 16; v_call: TRBV19; j_call: TRBJ2-3; d_call: TRBD2; clone_size: NA; cdr3_nt: TGTGCCAGTAGTATGACGGCTAGCGGGGGGGCAGATACGCAGTATTTT; cdr3_aa: CASSMTASGGADTQYF
cdr3_length: 16; v_call: TRBV19; j_call: TRBJ1-2; d_call: TRBD1; clone_size: few; cdr3_nt: TGTGCCAGTAGTGGCCGGGACAGCCTGACTAACTATGGCTACACCTTC; cdr3_aa: CASSGRDSLTNYGYTF
cdr3_length: 15; v_call: TRBV6-6; j_call: TRBJ2-7; d_call: NA; clone_size: few; cdr3_nt: TGTGCCAGCAGTCTAACTCGAATGGCGGTCAACGAGCAGTACTTC; cdr3_aa: CASSLTRMAVNEQYF
cdr3_length: 15; v_call: TRBV20-1; j_call: TRBJ2-7; d_call: NA; clone_size: NA; cdr3_nt: TGCAGTGCTAGTATCTCAGGGATCCCCTCCTACGAGCAGTACTTC; cdr3_aa: CSASISGIPSYEQYF
cdr3_length: 16; v_call: TRBV30; j_call: TRBJ1-1; d_call: TRBD1; clone_size: NA; cdr3_nt: TGTGCCTGGAGTGTTCCGCGACAGGGAGCAGCCCCTGGAGCTTTCTTT; cdr3_aa: CAWSVPRQGAAPGAFF
cdr3_length: 15; v_call: TRBV2; j_call: TRBJ2-1; d_call: TRBD1; clone_size: NA; cdr3_nt: TGTGCCAGCAGTGGGGACAGGGCCTCCTACAATGAGCAGTTCTTC; cdr3_aa: CASSGDRASYNEQFF
cdr3_length: 17; v_call: TRBV7-9; j_call: TRBJ2-7; d_call: TRBD2; clone_size: NA; cdr3_nt: TGTGCCAGCAGCGCCTTTGAGGGACTAGCGGGAGCCTACGAGCAGTACTTC; cdr3_aa: CASSAFEGLAGAYEQYF